This T cell receptor (beta chain) emerged from a study of spatial heterogeneity in lung cancer. Study information: There were consistently more beta-chain sequences detected than alpha-chain sequences. The average appearance count of each unique TCR and UMI combination in raw reads was more than nine. Findings and caveats of the study: Resection saw ubiquitous expanded tumor TCRs appear in blood more than follow-up did.

The CDR3 is made up of 12 amino acids. Trimming removed 8 bases at V and 11 bases at J, with 16 bases between. Germline-derived CDR1 and CDR2 are MNHEY and SVGEGT. In this sample, this clonotype turned up many times. The antigen is undetermined. In TCRdb, the 5' RACE reads were re-called with MiXCR into one record per CDR3 protein. The sample has some 39,000 distinct CDR3 sequences, approximately 7% seen once. Indicated time point: sample taken at primary tumor resection. Frozen PBMC, nontumor lung or tumor provided whole RNA, which was sequenced unsorted. The receptor was derived from a female donor with early-stage non-small cell lung cancer. The J gene is TRBJ1-5, the V gene TRBV6-2 or TRBV6-3; a possible D gene is TRBD1 (5 bases). This specimen consisted of PBMCs, obtained at surgery. The CDR3 sequence is CASGTDRGAQHF. The CDR3 nucleotides are TGTGCCAGCGGGACGGACCGCGGTGCCCAGCATTTT.